Described below is a single TCR beta chain sequence and its context. Its target antigen remains unknown. Base-call qualities are not available, and no considerably larger clone is one nucleotide away. This specimen comes from a study of CD8+CD57+ T cells in acquired aplastic anemia (dated by TCRdb to about 2018). Regarding the research as a whole: A mean of about 3 ug of DNA, ranging from about 0.19 to 27.4 ug, was extracted from sorted CD4+ and CD8+ cells. Mean read counts for healthy donor samples were approximately 10 million for CD4+ cells and roughly 12 million for CD8+ cells. Study-level results and caveats: Between patients and healthy controls, no significant difference in CD8+ Simpson's diversity was found (P=0.060). Twenty-nine CD8+ CDR3 sequences were found to be shared between patients and controls, but these sequences appeared to be highly expressed in patients and within the immunodominant clones of the patients.

TCR beta VDJ combination and CDR3 sequence profiling used genomic DNA as the template. An Illumina HiSeq 2000 was used for TCR repertoire sequencing. In the source study's methods: Repertoire assessment relied on Simpson's diversity index, CDR3 size and DJ length profiles, and TRBV/TRBJ rearrangement plots. The immunodominant clone was defined as the most abundant DNA sequence in deep sequencing data. CDR3 amino acid sequences were checked for sharing across subjects and were also compared against the VDJdb database and published repertoires. TCRdb trimmed public reads at Q25 via fastp, called clones via MiXCR and kept in-frame beta chains. One record per CDR3 amino acid sequence lists the most common genes and DNA. The V and J calls come from TCRdb's annotation, not from the publication. Present in this sample are around 200,000 distinct CDR3 sequences, roughly half of which were seen just once. The leading ten clones occupy roughly 15% of the sample.

The study deep-sequenced TCR repertoires of sorted CD4+ and CD8+ blood T cells from severe aplastic anemia patients and healthy subjects. Ficoll-Paque density gradient centrifugation was used to isolate peripheral blood mononuclear cells. Before DNA extraction, CD4+ and CD8+ T cells were sorted by FACS or by magnetic beads. CDR1 is given as KGHDR and CDR2 as SFDVKD, both from the germline V gene. The V end loses 1 base and the J end loses 3 bases, and a stretch of 16 bases separates them. The CDR3 spans 17 residues, from the cysteine through the phenylalanine. CDR3 DNA only is kept here, 51 bases in frame from base 1.

The rearranged segments are TRBV24-1 and TRBJ2-3, and the D gene may be TRBD1, 5 bases matching. This receptor was identified in a human donor in good health, serving as a control. The sample consisted of sorted CD4+, CD8+, or CD8+CD57+ T cells (not recorded which) from PBMCs. In nucleotides, the sequence is TGTGCCACCAGTGATTTCTACGTAGGGGCTGAGACAGATACGCAGTATTTT. This codes for CATSDFYVGAETDTQYF.